This T cell receptor beta chain was sequenced during a study of neurological immune-mediated disorders. Study-wide results and caveats: CDR3 amino acid sequences of expanded clones were not shared across subjects, a result suggesting private repertoires in all groups.

Stored at -80 C, 2 million PBMCs were the source of the unsorted libraries. This clonotype qualifies as medium-sized. Its antigen remains unknown. This CDR3 is built from 15 residues. V gave up 0 bases and J gave up 1 base, with 12 bases separating them. CDR1 and CDR2 (germline): DFQATT, SNEGSKA (reference sequence). TCRdb used MiXCR to reprocess the 5' RACE reads, holding one entry per CDR3 protein. The sample comprises 50,000 to 65,000 distinct CDR3 sequences, roughly 3.5% of which are singletons, and less than 2% rests with the top ten. The chain carries TRBV20-1 and TRBJ1-1, with D uncertain. This clonotype originated in a man aged 25-45 years with multiple sclerosis. Sequencing used PBMCs. CDR3 in DNA: TGCAGTGCTAGAGATCTTGATATGGGGAACACTGAAGCTTTCTTT. This encodes CSARDLDMGNTEAFF.